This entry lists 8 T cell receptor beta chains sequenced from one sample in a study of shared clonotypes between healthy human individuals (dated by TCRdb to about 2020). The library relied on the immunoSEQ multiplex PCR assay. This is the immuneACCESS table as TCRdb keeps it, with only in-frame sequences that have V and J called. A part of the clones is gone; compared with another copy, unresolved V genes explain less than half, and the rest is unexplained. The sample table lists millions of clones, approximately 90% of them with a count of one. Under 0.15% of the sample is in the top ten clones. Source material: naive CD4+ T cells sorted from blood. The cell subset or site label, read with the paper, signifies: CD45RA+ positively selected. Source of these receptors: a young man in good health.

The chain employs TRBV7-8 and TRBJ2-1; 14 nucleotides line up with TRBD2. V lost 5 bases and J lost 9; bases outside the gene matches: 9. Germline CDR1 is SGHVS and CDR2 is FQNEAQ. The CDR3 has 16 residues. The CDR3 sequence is CASSLGTSGSLGEQFF. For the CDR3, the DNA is TGTGCCAGCAGCCTGGGGACTAGCGGGAGCCTGGGTGAGCAGTTCTTC.

As DNA, the CDR3 is TGTGCCAGTAGTTTGAACAGCAATAGCAATCAGCCCCAGCATTTT. This gives the protein CASSLNSNSNQPQHF. This chain uses TRBV19 with TRBJ1-5; no definite D call. The germline V and J ends were trimmed by 5 bases and 0 bases, with 11 bases remaining between them. The CDR3 is made up of 15 amino acids. CDR1 LNHDA and CDR2 SQIVND come from the germline V gene (reference sequence).

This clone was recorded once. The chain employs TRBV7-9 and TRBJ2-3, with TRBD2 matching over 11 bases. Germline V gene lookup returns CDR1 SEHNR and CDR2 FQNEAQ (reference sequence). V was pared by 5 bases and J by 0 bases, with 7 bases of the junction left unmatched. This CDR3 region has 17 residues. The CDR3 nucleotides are TGTGCCAGCAGCACGGGGACTAGCGGACCTAGCACAGATACGCAGTATTTT. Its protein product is CASSTGTSGPSTDTQYF.

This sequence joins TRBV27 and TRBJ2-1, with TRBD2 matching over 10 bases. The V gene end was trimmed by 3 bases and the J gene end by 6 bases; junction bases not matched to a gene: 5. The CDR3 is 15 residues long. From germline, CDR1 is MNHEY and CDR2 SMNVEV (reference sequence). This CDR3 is CASSLTSGLGNEQFF. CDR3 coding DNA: TGTGCCAGCAGTTTGACTAGCGGGTTGGGCAATGAGCAGTTCTTC.

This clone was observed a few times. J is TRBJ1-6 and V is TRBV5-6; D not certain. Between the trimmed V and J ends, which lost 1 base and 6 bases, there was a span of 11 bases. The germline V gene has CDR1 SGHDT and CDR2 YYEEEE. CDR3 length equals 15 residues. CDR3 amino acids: CASSLYDRPNSPLHF. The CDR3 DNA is TGTGCCAGCAGCTTGTATGACCGGCCTAATTCACCCCTCCACTTT. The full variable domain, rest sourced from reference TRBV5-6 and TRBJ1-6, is DAGVTQSPTHLIKTRGQQVTLRCSPKSGHDTVSWYQQALGQGPQFIFQYYEEEERQRGNFPDRFSGHQFPNYSSELNVNALLLGDSALYLCASSLYDRPNSPLHFGNGTRLTVT.

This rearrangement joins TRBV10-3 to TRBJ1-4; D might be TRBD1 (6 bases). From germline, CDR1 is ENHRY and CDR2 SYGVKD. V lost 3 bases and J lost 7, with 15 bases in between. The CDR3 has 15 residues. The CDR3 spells CAISDSGGGAEKLFF. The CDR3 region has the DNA TGTGCCATCAGTGATAGCGGGGGCGGAGCTGAAAAACTGTTTTTT.

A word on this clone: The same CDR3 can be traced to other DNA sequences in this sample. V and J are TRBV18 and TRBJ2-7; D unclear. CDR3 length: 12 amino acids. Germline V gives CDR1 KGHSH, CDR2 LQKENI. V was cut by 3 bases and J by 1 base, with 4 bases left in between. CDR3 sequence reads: CASSPDSYEQYF. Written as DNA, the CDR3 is TGTGCCAGCTCACCGGATTCCTACGAGCAGTACTTC.

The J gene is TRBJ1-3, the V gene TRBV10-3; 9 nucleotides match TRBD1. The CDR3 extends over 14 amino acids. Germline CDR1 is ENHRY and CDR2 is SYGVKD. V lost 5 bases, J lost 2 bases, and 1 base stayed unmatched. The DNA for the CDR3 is TGTGCCATCAGTCGGGACAGGGCTGGAAACACCATATATTTT. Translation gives CAISRDRAGNTIYF.